This T cell receptor (beta chain) was observed in a study of graft-versus-host responses after intestinal transplantation. The CDR3 runs 16 residues. The trim removed 0 bases at V and 5 bases at J, leaving 6 bases unmatched. In germline, CDR1 is ENHRY, CDR2 SYGVKD. Findings of the study overall: The study found high graft-versus-host to host-versus-graft clonal ratios in allografts of patients with graft-donor T cell macrochimerism.

Details on this clone: Its antigen remains unknown.

The repertoire was sequenced with immunoSEQ multiplex PCR; TCRdb's copy has only in-frame clones and lacks some. The profile shows 70,000 to 80,000 clones, roughly 91% of them singletons. The sequence was obtained from a human donor who received an intestinal transplant. This specimen consisted of unstimulated CD8+ T cells sorted from spleen or lymph node cells, obtained before intestinal transplant. V gene TRBV10-3 combines with J gene TRBJ1-2; 10 nucleotides line up with TRBD1. The CDR3 here is CAISESTQGQGYGYTF. Written as DNA, the CDR3 is TGTGCCATCAGTGAGTCGACTCAGGGACAGGGGTATGGCTACACCTTC.